A single sample is the source of the 29 T cell receptor beta chains below, sequenced in a study of T cells after yellow fever vaccination. TCRdb analysed the 5' RACE reads with MiXCR anew, one entry per CDR3 protein. The sample holds about 310,000 distinct CDR3 sequences, approximately 3.9% seen once. The specimen comprised PBMCs, sampled on the day of the yellow fever booster vaccination. Source of these receptors: a man between 18 and 35 years old who received the YFV17D yellow fever vaccine.

This clonotype was seen many times. The genes are TRBV20-1 and TRBJ2-3; 14 nucleotides align to TRBD2. The V segment lost 5 bases and the J segment 1 base; nucleotides outside the gene matches: 5. The germline CDR1 and CDR2 sequences are DFQATT and SNEGSKA (reference sequence). The CDR3 is 16 residues long. The CDR3 nucleotides read TGCAGTGCTTCTCCGGGACTAGCGGGGGGCACAGATACGCAGTATTTT. Translated: CSASPGLAGGTDTQYF.

The chain is built from TRBV7-2 and TRBJ2-3; D call uncertain. Deletions cut 6 bases from V and 0 bases from J, with 4 bases between. Germline CDR1 and CDR2: SGHTA and FQGNSA. This CDR3 spans 12 amino acids. CDR3 in DNA: TGTGCCAGCAGACAAAGCACAGATACGCAGTATTTT. It translates to CASRQSTDTQYF.

This clonotype was counted at least ten times. The rearrangement links TRBV7-7 to TRBJ2-3; D is perhaps TRBD2 (7 bases). Germline values: CDR1 SSHAT, CDR2 FNYEAQ (reference sequence). Trimming shortened V by 3 bases and J by 5 bases, and 15 bases separated the two germline ends. The CDR3 runs to 15 residues. The CDR3 loop is CASSLIGGQGDTQYF. The DNA of the CDR3 is TGTGCCAGCAGCTTGATCGGGGGGCAGGGAGATACGCAGTATTTT.

This clonotype was observed many times. The V call is TRBV27, the J call TRBJ1-2; TRBD1 might be the D (5 bases). The CDR3 has 13 residues. CDR1 is MNHEY and CDR2 is SMNVEV in the germline V gene (reference sequence). V was cut by 3 bases and J by 0 bases, with 5 bases left in between. The CDR3 coding sequence is TGTGCCAGCAGTTTCAGGGCTAACTATGGCTACACCTTC. This gives the protein CASSFRANYGYTF.

This clonotype came up many times. The chain carries TRBV28 and TRBJ2-5, with D perhaps matching TRBD2 (7 bases). Germline-derived CDR1 and CDR2 are MDHEN and SYDVKM. V shed 7 bases and J shed 4 bases, with 13 bases lying between them. This CDR3 has 13 amino acids. CDR3 sequence: CASKFGGRETQYF. The CDR3 bases are TGTGCCAGCAAATTCGGGGGGCGAGAGACCCAGTACTTC.

J is TRBJ1-6 and V is TRBV9; D is perhaps TRBD1 (5 bases). V lost 0 bases to trimming and J lost 7 bases, with 8 bases between them. Germline V gives CDR1 SGDLS, CDR2 YYNGEE. The CDR3 consists of 14 residues. The CDR3 protein is CASSVVDINSPLHF. The CDR3 DNA follows: TGTGCCAGCAGCGTAGTGGACATCAATTCACCCCTCCACTTT.

This clonotype was seen many times. The V gene is TRBV20-1, the J gene TRBJ1-5; D remains unclear. CDR1 DFQATT and CDR2 SNEGSKA come from the germline V gene (reference sequence). The CDR3 runs 13 residues. The V gene lost 6 bases and the J gene lost 5 bases, with 14 bases spanning the gap. DNA of the CDR3: TGCAGTGCCCTAGACAAAATTGATCAGCCCCAGCATTTT. As protein: CSALDKIDQPQHF.

The sample holds many counts of this clonotype. The J gene is TRBJ2-6, the V gene TRBV5-1, with TRBD2 as a possible D gene (5 bases). Looked up from germline, CDR1 is SGHRS and CDR2 is YFSETQ. The CDR3 extends over 15 amino acids. V was pared by 4 bases and J by 1 base, with 9 bases between. CDR3 region: CASSERVSGANVLTF. CDR3 nucleotide sequence: TGCGCCAGCAGCGAGAGGGTATCTGGGGCCAACGTCCTGACTTTC.

In this sample, this clonotype turned up many times. The junction differs from germline at one of its ends, possibly a read error. This chain joins TRBV18 and TRBJ1-3, with D perhaps matching TRBD1 (5 bases). The CDR3 loop spans 15 amino acids. Germline V lookup: CDR1 KGHSH, CDR2 LQKENI. CDR3 DNA: TGTGCCAGCTCACTTTTTTCCGGGACGGACCGTACTGAGCATTTT. Protein sequence: CASSLFSGTDRTEHF.

This clonotype was found a few times. The genes are TRBV28 and TRBJ2-7; possibly TRBD1 for D (6 bases). The V gene lost 4 bases and the J gene lost 4 bases, with 14 bases spanning the gap. CDR1 and CDR2 (germline): MDHEN, SYDVKM. The CDR3 extends over 14 amino acids. This chain's CDR3 is CASSSTGRGYEQYV. For the CDR3, the DNA is TGTGCCAGCAGTTCCACCGGCAGGGGATACGAGCAGTACGTC.

This clonotype was seen ten or more times. The chain combines TRBV12-3 or TRBV12-4 with TRBJ2-1; tentative D call: TRBD2 (6 bases). V lost 7 bases, J lost 2 bases, and 18 bases lay in between. The CDR3 loop spans 16 amino acids. The CDR3 DNA is TGTGCCAGCACCCGCGTCGGGGGATTGACCTACAATGAGCAGTTCTTC. Its protein is CASTRVGGLTYNEQFF.

This clonotype was picked up a small number of times. The chain joins TRBV6-6 to TRBJ2-2; D gene uncertain. The V end lost 0 bases, the J end lost 7 bases, and 6 bases lay between the germline ends. Germline V gene data show CDR1 as MNHNY and CDR2 as SVGAGI (reference sequence). The CDR3 extends over 13 amino acids. CDR3 loop: CASSYSPDGELFF. The CDR3 DNA follows: TGTGCCAGCAGTTACTCGCCGGACGGGGAGCTGTTTTTT.

The V gene is TRBV5-1, the J gene TRBJ1-2; TRBD1 is a possible D gene (5 bases). CDR3 size: 15 residues. The germline V gene has CDR1 SGHRS and CDR2 YFSETQ. Trimming removed 4 bases at V and 0 bases at J, with 13 bases between. The CDR3, as DNA: TGCGCCAGCAGCCAGGGACTGAAAGCTAACTATGGCTACACCTTC. Protein product: CASSQGLKANYGYTF.

This clonotype was observed a few times. The chain recombines TRBV5-1 with TRBJ2-2; D is ambiguous. The germline V and J ends were trimmed by 0 bases and 5 bases, with 8 bases remaining between them. CDR1 SGHRS and CDR2 YFSETQ come from the germline V gene. The CDR3 spans 14 residues. The CDR3 reads CASSLDGQTGELFF. The CDR3, as DNA: TGCGCCAGCAGCTTGGATGGCCAGACCGGGGAGCTGTTTTTT.

This clonotype came up many times. V is TRBV5-1 and J is TRBJ2-1; TRBD2 matches at 9 bases. Germline CDR1 SGHRS, CDR2 YFSETQ. J lost 4 bases, V lost 4 bases, and 6 bases had no gene match. The CDR3 is made up of 15 amino acids. The DNA for the CDR3 is TGCGCCAGCAGCCCAGAGCGGGGGGCGTACAATGAGCAGTTCTTC. This gives the protein CASSPERGAYNEQFF.

This clonotype was detected only a few times. The CDR3 protein is CASTPRTGDLSGYTF. CDR3 DNA sequence: TGTGCCAGCACCCCAAGGACAGGGGATTTAAGTGGCTACACCTTC. The V and J genes are TRBV7-9 and TRBJ1-2, with 9 nucleotides matching TRBD1. Per germline, CDR1 SEHNR and CDR2 FQNEAQ (reference sequence). This CDR3 has 15 amino acids. Trimming cost V 7 bases and J 7 bases; bases outside gene matches: 13.

This clonotype was counted ten times or more. The chain has TRBV24-1 and TRBJ1-1, with D perhaps TRBD1 (6 bases). Per germline, CDR1 KGHDR and CDR2 SFDVKD. The CDR3 is 13 residues long. The V and J ends lost 10 bases and 4 bases respectively, with 15 bases between them. The CDR3 loop is CATARGQATEAFF. CDR3 bases: TGTGCCACGGCCAGGGGCCAGGCCACTGAAGCTTTCTTT.

The rearrangement uses TRBV12-3 or TRBV12-4 and TRBJ2-5; 8 bases line up with TRBD2. CDR3 length equals 15 residues. The trim removed 6 bases at V and 4 bases at J, leaving 10 bases unmatched. Here the CDR3 DNA reads TGTGCCAGCAGAACAAGCGGGGGCTTCTCAGAGACCCAGTACTTC. This gives the protein CASRTSGGFSETQYF.

This chain connects TRBV3-1 to TRBJ1-2; D might be TRBD1 (6 bases). Per germline, CDR1 LGHDT and CDR2 YNNKEL (reference sequence). Trimming pared 3 bases from V and 4 bases from J, leaving 12 bases between. CDR3 size: 14 residues. CDR3 sequence: CASSHRGQIYGYTF. CDR3 nucleotide sequence: TGTGCCAGCAGCCATCGAGGACAGATCTATGGCTACACCTTC.

The V gene is TRBV6-6, the J gene TRBJ1-5, with D perhaps matching TRBD1 (5 bases). The CDR3 is made up of 15 amino acids. The ends were cut back, 6 bases at V and 7 bases at J, with 19 bases in the middle. Per germline, CDR1 MNHNY and CDR2 SVGAGI (reference sequence). CDR3 in amino acids: CASSLGHGGVQPQHF. CDR3 nucleotide sequence: TGTGCCAGCAGCTTGGGGCACGGTGGGGTCCAGCCCCAGCATTTT.

This clonotype was counted between two and nine times. This rearrangement joins TRBV4-1 to TRBJ1-2; D not resolved. The CDR3 contains 17 residues. V dropped 1 base and J dropped 4 bases, with 19 bases sitting between them. The germline V gene encodes CDR1 MGHRA and CDR2 YSYEKL. In nucleotides, the CDR3 is TGCGCCAGCAGCCAAGGGGATCCGCGGGCTCCATTCTATGGCTACACCTTC. It yields the protein CASSQGDPRAPFYGYTF.

In this sample, this clonotype turned up a few times. The chain is built from TRBV7-9 and TRBJ2-5, with 9 bases that match TRBD1. The junction had 9 bases not matched to a gene; V was cut back by 3 bases and J by 4 bases. Germline CDR1 is SEHNR and CDR2 is FQNEAQ (reference sequence). This CDR3 spans 16 amino acids. The CDR3 DNA reads TGTGCCAGCAGCTTCACAGGGGGCTATGTAGGAGAGACCCAGTACTTC. This codes for CASSFTGGYVGETQYF.

This clonotype was recorded at least ten times. V and J are TRBV24-1 and TRBJ2-3; the match to TRBD1 covers 10 bases. Unmatched junction bases numbered 3, after V lost 4 bases and J lost 3 bases. The germline V gene has CDR1 KGHDR and CDR2 SFDVKD. There are 15 residues in the CDR3. This chain's CDR3 is CATSDPGQGTDTQYF. The CDR3 coding sequence is TGTGCCACCAGTGACCCGGGACAGGGGACAGATACGCAGTATTTT.

This clonotype appeared many times. The V call is TRBV4-3, the J call TRBJ2-7; 7 nucleotides agree with TRBD1. The CDR3 has 15 residues. Germline values: CDR1 LGHNA, CDR2 YSLEER. Trimming cost V 1 base and J 3 bases; bases outside gene matches: 6. The CDR3 spells CASSQAAGGNYEQYF. The CDR3 bases are TGCGCCAGCAGCCAAGCGGCAGGGGGAAACTACGAGCAGTACTTC.

This clonotype has ten or more counts. This chain connects TRBV20-1 to TRBJ2-3, with 7 nucleotides matching TRBD1. J was trimmed by 3 bases and V by 0 bases; bases with no gene match: 12. Germline V CDR1 and CDR2: DFQATT, SNEGSKA (reference sequence). The CDR3 extends over 17 amino acids. CDR3: CSAREGRRGPVTDTQYF. CDR3 in DNA: TGCAGTGCTAGAGAGGGCCGAAGGGGGCCGGTGACAGATACGCAGTATTTT.

V gene TRBV20-1 combines with J gene TRBJ1-1, with D uncertain. V was pared by 7 bases and J by 3 bases, with 9 bases between. Germline V CDR1 and CDR2: DFQATT, SNEGSKA (reference sequence). The CDR3 is 11 residues long. Here the CDR3 DNA reads TGCAGTGTTCCCGGGGACACTGAAGCTTTCTTT. Residues: CSVPGDTEAFF.

This clonotype was counted many times. The chain has TRBV7-9 and TRBJ2-1; D remains ambiguous. Trimming shortened V by 3 bases and J by 4 bases, and 7 bases separated the two germline ends. Germline lookup yields CDR1 SEHNR and CDR2 FQNEAQ (reference sequence). The CDR3 is 13 residues long. This chain's CDR3 is CASSLTEYNEQFF. The CDR3 DNA is TGTGCCAGCAGCTTGACCGAGTACAATGAGCAGTTCTTC.

This clonotype has a count of ten or more. V and J are TRBV29-1 and TRBJ1-1; D is possibly TRBD1 (5 bases). Trimming shortened V by 6 bases and J by 4 bases, and 15 bases separated the two germline ends. Germline CDR1 reads SQVTM; CDR2 reads ANQGSEA. This CDR3 spans 13 amino acids. As DNA, the CDR3 is TGCAGCGTGCAATGGTCGGGGGGCACTGAAGCTTTCTTT. It encodes CSVQWSGGTEAFF. Drawing the rest from reference TRBV29-1 and TRBJ1-1, the complete variable domain is SAVISQKPSRDICQRGTSLTIQCQVDSQVTMMFWYRQQPGQSLTLIATANQGSEATYESGFVIDKFPISRPNLTFSTLTVSNMSPEDSSIYLCSVQWSGGTEAFFGQGTRLTVV.

This clonotype has just a few counts. The V call is TRBV21-1, the J call TRBJ1-5. TRBV21-1 is described as a pseudogene. CDR3 length: 13 amino acids. The CDR3 sequence is CASKRHSNQPQHF. CDR3 sequence (DNA): TGTGCCAGCAAGAGACATAGCAATCAGCCCCAGCATTTT.